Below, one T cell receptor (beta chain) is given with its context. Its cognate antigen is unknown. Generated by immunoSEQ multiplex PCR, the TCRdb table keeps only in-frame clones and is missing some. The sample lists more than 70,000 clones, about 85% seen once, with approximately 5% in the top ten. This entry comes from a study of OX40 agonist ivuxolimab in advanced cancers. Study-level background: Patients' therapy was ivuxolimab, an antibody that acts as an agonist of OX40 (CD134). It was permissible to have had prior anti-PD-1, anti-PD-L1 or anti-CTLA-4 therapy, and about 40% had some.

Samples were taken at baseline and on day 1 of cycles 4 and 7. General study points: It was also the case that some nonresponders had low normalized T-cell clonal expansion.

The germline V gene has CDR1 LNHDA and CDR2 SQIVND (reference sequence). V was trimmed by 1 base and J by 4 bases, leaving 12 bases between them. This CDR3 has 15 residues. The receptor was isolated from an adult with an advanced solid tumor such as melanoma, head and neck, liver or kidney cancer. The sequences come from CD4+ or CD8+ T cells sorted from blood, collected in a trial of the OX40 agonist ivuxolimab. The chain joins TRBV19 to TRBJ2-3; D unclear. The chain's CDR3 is CASSIGLGFADTQYF. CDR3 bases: TGTGCCAGTAGTATAGGGTTAGGGTTTGCAGATACGCAGTATTTT.